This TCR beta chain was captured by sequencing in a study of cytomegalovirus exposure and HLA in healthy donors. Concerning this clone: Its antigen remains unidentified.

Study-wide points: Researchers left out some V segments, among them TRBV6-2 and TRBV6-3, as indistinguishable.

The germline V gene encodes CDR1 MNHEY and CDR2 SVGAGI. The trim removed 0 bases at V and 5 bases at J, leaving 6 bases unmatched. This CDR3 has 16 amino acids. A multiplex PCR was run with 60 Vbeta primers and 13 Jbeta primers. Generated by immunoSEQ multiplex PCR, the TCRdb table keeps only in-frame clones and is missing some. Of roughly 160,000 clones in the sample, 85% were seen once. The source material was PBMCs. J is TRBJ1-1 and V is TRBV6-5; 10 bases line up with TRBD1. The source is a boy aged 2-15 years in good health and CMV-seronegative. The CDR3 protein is CASSYSTGQGETEAFF. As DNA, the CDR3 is TGTGCCAGCAGTTACTCGACAGGACAGGGGGAAACTGAAGCTTTCTTT.